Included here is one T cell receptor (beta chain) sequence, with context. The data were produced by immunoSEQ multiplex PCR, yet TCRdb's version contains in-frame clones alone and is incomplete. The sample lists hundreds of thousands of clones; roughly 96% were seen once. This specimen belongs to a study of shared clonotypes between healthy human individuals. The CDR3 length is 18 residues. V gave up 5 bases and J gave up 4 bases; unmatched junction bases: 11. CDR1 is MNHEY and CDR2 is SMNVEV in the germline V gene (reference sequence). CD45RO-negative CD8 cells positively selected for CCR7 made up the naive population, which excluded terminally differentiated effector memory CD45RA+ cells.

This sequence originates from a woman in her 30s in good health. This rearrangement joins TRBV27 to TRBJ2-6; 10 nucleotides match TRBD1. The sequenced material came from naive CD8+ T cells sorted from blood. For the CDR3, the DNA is TGTGCCAGCAGTGTAGGGACAGGGGAGCAAGACGGGGCCAACGTCCTGACTTTC. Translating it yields CASSVGTGEQDGANVLTF.